Listed here are 13 T cell receptor beta chains from one sample, sequenced in a study of shared clonotypes between healthy human individuals. Profiling relied on immunoSEQ multiplex PCR, and the TCRdb table lists in-frame clones only, not all of them. The table shows more than 2 million clones, with approximately 95% occurring only once. The specimen sequenced was naive CD4+ T cells sorted from blood. Subset given: CD45RA+ positively selected. Receptors were obtained from a man between 18 and 35 years old in good health.

The rearrangement joins TRBV15 to TRBJ1-1, with 7 positions matching TRBD1. Germline assignment: CDR1 LNHNV and CDR2 YYDKDF (reference sequence). J lost 4 bases, V lost 0 bases, and 5 bases had no gene match. The CDR3 sequence is 15 residues long. The CDR3 sequence: CATSRDRQGVTEAFF. In DNA, the CDR3 is TGTGCCACCAGCAGAGACCGACAGGGAGTCACTGAAGCTTTCTTT.

On this clone itself: A read error may produce the germline difference seen at one junction end. This chain uses TRBV20-1 with TRBJ2-7, with 7 nucleotides matching TRBD1. Germline CDR1 DFQATT, CDR2 SNEGSKA (reference sequence). The CDR3 runs to 10 residues. The CDR3 region is CSASTGAHTF. The CDR3 DNA is TGCAGTGCTTCTACAGGGGCCCATACCTTC.

The gene calls are TRBV6-5 and TRBJ1-2; TRBD1 matches at 12 bases. Germline trimming cut 5 bases from V and 6 bases from J; bases unmatched to any gene: 4. The germline V gene has CDR1 MNHEY and CDR2 SVGAGI. The CDR3 loop spans 14 amino acids. The CDR3 is CASSGDRGPNGYTF. Here the CDR3 DNA reads TGTGCCAGCAGTGGGGACAGGGGGCCTAATGGCTACACCTTC.

This rearrangement joins TRBV5-8 to TRBJ1-1, with D unresolved. Germline V gene lookup returns CDR1 SGHTS and CDR2 YDEGEE. There are 14 residues in the CDR3. The V gene lost 0 bases and the J gene lost 1 base, with 7 bases spanning the gap. CDR3 nucleotide sequence: TGTGCCAGCAGCTTGGATTGGGGGAACACTGAAGCTTTCTTT. Translating it yields CASSLDWGNTEAFF.

The rearrangement joins TRBV7-2 to TRBJ2-5, with 11 bases identical to TRBD2. J gave up 1 base and V 0 bases, and 7 bases lay outside the gene matches. Germline CDR1 SGHTA, CDR2 FQGNSA. The CDR3 is made up of 18 amino acids. The CDR3 spells CASSLANASGRPQETQYF. The CDR3, as DNA: TGTGCCAGCAGCTTAGCCAACGCTAGCGGGAGGCCCCAAGAGACCCAGTACTTC.

V gene TRBV5-4 combines with J gene TRBJ2-1; the D gene could be TRBD1 or TRBD2 (5 bases each). This CDR3 is built from 14 residues. With 0 bases removed from V and 6 bases from J, the gap between germline ends came to 10 bases. Germline V gene data show CDR1 as SGHNT and CDR2 as YYREEE (reference sequence). The CDR3 reads CASSLVVGTNEQFF. CDR3 in DNA: TGTGCCAGCAGCTTGGTAGTTGGGACCAATGAGCAGTTCTTC.

A word on this clone: Other nucleotide sequences in the sample specify the same CDR3. The V and J genes are TRBV5-1 and TRBJ2-3, with 14 bases that match TRBD2. CDR3 length equals 16 residues. The V gene end was trimmed by 4 bases and the J gene end by 6 bases; junction bases not matched to a gene: 7. Germline CDR1 and CDR2: SGHRS and YFSETQ. The CDR3 nucleotides are TGCGCCAGCAGCCTGGGACTAGCGGGAGTAACCGATACGCAGTATTTT. This codes for CASSLGLAGVTDTQYF. The variable domain in full, with the rest retrieved from reference TRBV5-1 and TRBJ2-3, is KAGVTQTPRYLIKTRGQQVTLSCSPISGHRSVSWYQQTPGQGLQFLFEYFSETQRNKGNFPGRFSGRQFSNSRSEMNVSTLELGDSALYLCASSLGLAGVTDTQYFGPGTRLTVL.

The chain joins TRBV20-1 to TRBJ1-2, with TRBD1 identical over 8 bases. Germline assignment: CDR1 DFQATT and CDR2 SNEGSKA (reference sequence). This CDR3 region has 11 residues. CDR3 in DNA: TGCAGCCCTCAGGGGGCAAATGGCTACACCTTC. Encoded protein: CSPQGANGYTF.

The rearrangement joins TRBV15 to TRBJ1-6; D unclear. Germline assignment: CDR1 LNHNV and CDR2 YYDKDF (reference sequence). The V end lost 0 bases, the J end lost 10 bases, and 7 bases lay between the germline ends. The CDR3 sequence is 13 residues long. The CDR3 loop is CATSREGQSPLHF. The CDR3 DNA follows: TGTGCCACCAGCAGAGAGGGCCAATCACCCCTCCACTTT. The full variable domain, with the rest looked up from reference TRBV15 and TRBJ1-6, is DAMVIQNPRYQVTQFGKPVTLSCSQTLNHNVMYWYQQKSSQAPKLLFHYYDKDFNNEADTPDNFQSRRPNTSFCFLDIRSPGLGDTAMYLCATSREGQSPLHFGNGTRLTVT.

The J gene is TRBJ2-3, the V gene TRBV6-5; 8 nucleotides line up with TRBD2. V lost 4 bases and J lost 1; bases outside the gene matches: 7. The V gene's germline CDR1 is MNHEY and CDR2 SVGAGI. This CDR3 region has 16 residues. In DNA, the CDR3 is TGTGCCAGCAGTTTGAGCGGGAGCACTGGCACAGATACGCAGTATTTT. Amino acids: CASSLSGSTGTDTQYF.

The V and J genes are TRBV30 and TRBJ1-5; D gene uncertain. The CDR3 consists of 13 residues. Germline assignment: CDR1 GTSNPN and CDR2 SVGIG (reference sequence). V was clipped by 3 bases and J by 7 bases, with 13 bases between them. The CDR3 DNA follows: TGTGCCTGGAGCGAGGACCAAGGACAGCCCCAGCATTTT. Its protein product is CAWSEDQGQPQHF.

This clone came up once. The gene calls are TRBV10-1 and TRBJ2-4; tentative D call: TRBD1 (6 bases). The V end lost 3 bases, the J end lost 0 bases, and 18 bases lay between the germline ends. CDR1 and CDR2 (germline): WNHNN, SYGVQD (reference sequence). The length of the CDR3 is 18 residues. CDR3 protein: CASSDPGTFTIAKNIQYF. CDR3 in DNA: TGCGCCAGCAGTGACCCGGGGACATTCACAATAGCCAAAAACATTCAGTACTTC.

The chain employs TRBV7-9 and TRBJ2-5; D is unclear. Germline-derived CDR1 and CDR2 are SEHNR and FQNEAQ (reference sequence). The CDR3 length is 14 residues. V was cut by 2 bases and J by 2 bases, with 9 bases left in between. The CDR3 protein is CASSLLLAQETQYF. The CDR3 DNA reads TGTGCCAGCAGCTTATTACTGGCTCAAGAGACCCAGTACTTC.